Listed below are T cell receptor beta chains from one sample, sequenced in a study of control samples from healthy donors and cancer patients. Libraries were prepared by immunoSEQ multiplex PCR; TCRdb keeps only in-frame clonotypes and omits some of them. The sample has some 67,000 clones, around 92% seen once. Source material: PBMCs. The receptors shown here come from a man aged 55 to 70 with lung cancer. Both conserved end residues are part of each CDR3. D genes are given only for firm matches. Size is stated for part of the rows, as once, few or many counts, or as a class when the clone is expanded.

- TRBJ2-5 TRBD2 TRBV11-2 TGTGCCAGCAGCGTCCACTTAGCGGGGGGGCAAGAGACCCAGTACTTC CASSVHLAGGQETQYF
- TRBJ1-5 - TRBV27 TGTGCCAGCAGTATGACAGGAGGGTATCAGCCCCAGCATTTT CASSMTGGYQPQHF
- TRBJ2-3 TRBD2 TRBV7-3 TGTGCCAGCAGCTTGACTAGCGGGGAAACAGATACGCAGTATTTT CASSLTSGETDTQYF
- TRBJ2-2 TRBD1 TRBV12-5 TGTGCTAGTGGTTTGGGGACAGGGAACACCGGGGAGCTGTTTTTT CASGLGTGNTGELFF
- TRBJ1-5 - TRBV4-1 TGCGCCAGCAGCCAAGATGGCAATCAGCCCCAGCATTTT CASSQDGNQPQHF
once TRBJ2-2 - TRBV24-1 TGTGCCACCAGTGGGGGATCCGGATTGAACACCGGGGAGCTGTTTTTT CATSGGSGLNTGELFF
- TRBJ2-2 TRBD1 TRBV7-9 TGTGCCAGCAGCCTCCGACAGGGGGCTTACACCGGGGAGCTGTTTTTT CASSLRQGAYTGELFF
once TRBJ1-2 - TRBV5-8 TGTGCCAGCAGCTTAGGATGGCAAAACTATGGCTACACCTTC CASSLGWQNYGYTF
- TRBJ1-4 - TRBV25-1 TGTGCCAGCAGCCTGGGACAAACAACTAATGAAAAACTGTTTTTT CASSLGQTTNEKLFF
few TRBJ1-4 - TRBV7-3 TGTGCCAGCAGCTTATTGACAGTCTCCCTGCTTAATGAAAAACTGTTTTTT CASSLLTVSLLNEKLFF
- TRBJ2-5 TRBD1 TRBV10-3 TGTGCCATCAGTGAGTCGGAGGGGACAGGTCCGGGGACCCAGTACTTC CAISESEGTGPGTQYF
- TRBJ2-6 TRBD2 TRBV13 TGTGCCAGCAGCTTAGACGGGGCGGGAGGAGCTGGGGCCAACGTCCTGACTTTC CASSLDGAGGAGANVLTF
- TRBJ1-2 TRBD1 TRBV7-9 TGTGCCAGCAGCTTGGGACAGCTCCATGGCTACACCTTC CASSLGQLHGYTF
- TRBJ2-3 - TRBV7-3 TGTGCCAGCAGCTCGGGACCAGACGCAGCCGATACGCAGTATTTT CASSSGPDAADTQYF
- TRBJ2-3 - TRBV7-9 TGTGCCAGCAGCGGGGGGACAGATACGCAGTATTTT CASSGGTDTQYF
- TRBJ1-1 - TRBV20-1 TGCAGTGCTAGTGGGGGGATGGACACTGAAGCTTTCTTT CSASGGMDTEAFF
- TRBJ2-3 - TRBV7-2 TGTGCCAGCAGCCCTCGCGTAGGGTCTGGGGATACGCAGTATTTT CASSPRVGSGDTQYF
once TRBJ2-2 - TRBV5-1 TGCGCCAGCAGCTCGGGACAAGCGAACACCGGGGAGCTGTTTTTT CASSSGQANTGELFF
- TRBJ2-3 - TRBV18 TGTGCCAGCTCACCAGGGGCAAGGGTCACAGATACGCAGTATTTT CASSPGARVTDTQYF
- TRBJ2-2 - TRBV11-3 TGTGCCAGCAGCCCCTGGTCCGGGGAGCTGTTTTTT CASSPWSGELFF
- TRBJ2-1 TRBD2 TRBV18 TGTGCCAGCTCATCAGTAGCGGGGGCCTACAATGAGCAGTTCTTC CASSSVAGAYNEQFF
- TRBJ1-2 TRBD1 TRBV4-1 TGCGCCAGCAGCCAAGTGTTGGGACAGGGATATGAGGGCACCTTC CASSQVLGQGYEGTF
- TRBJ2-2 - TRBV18 TGTGCCAGCTCACCAGCGTGGCAGCTGAACACCGGGGAGCTGTTTTTT CASSPAWQLNTGELFF
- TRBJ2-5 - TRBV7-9 TGTGCCAGCAGCTTAGGGATCTCCCAAGAGACCCAGTACTTC CASSLGISQETQYF
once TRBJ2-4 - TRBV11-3 TGTGCCAGCACCAACCAGGCCAGGGGAAACATTCAGTACTTC CASTNQARGNIQYF
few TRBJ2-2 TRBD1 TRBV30 TGTGCCTGGAGACCGACAGGGGATAACACCGGGGAGCTGTTTTTT CAWRPTGDNTGELFF
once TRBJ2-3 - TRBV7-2 TGTGCCAGCAGCTTAGATCTGGTTGCAGATACGCAGTATTTT CASSLDLVADTQYF
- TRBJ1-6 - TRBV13 TGTGCCAGCAGCTCGCCTACAGAACGGTTGAGCTCCTATAATTCACCCCTCCACTTT CASSSPTERLSSYNSPLHF
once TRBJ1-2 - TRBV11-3 TGTGCCAGCAGCCAGGGGTATGGCTACACCTTC CASSQGYGYTF
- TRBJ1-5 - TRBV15 TGTGCCACCAGCAGAGTAGCGAACAATCAGCCCCAGCATTTT CATSRVANNQPQHF
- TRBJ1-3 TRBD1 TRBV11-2 TGTGCCAGCAGCGCCCGCACAGGGGGAAGTGCTGGAAACACCATATATTTT CASSARTGGSAGNTIYF